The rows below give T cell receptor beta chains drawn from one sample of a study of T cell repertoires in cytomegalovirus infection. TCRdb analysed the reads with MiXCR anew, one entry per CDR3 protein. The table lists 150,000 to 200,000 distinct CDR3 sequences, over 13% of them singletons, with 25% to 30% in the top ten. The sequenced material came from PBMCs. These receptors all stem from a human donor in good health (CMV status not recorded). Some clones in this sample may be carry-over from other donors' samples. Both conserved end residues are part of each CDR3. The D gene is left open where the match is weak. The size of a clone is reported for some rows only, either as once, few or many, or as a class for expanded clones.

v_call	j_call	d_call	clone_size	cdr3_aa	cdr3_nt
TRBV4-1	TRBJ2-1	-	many	CASSRYNEQFF	TGCGCCAGCAGCCGGTACAATGAGCAGTTCTTC
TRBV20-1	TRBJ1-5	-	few	CSSSGSGNQPQHF	TGCAGTTCCTCAGGGAGTGGCAATCAGCCCCAGCATTTT
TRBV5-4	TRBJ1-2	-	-	CASTFPGRAANGYTF	TGTGCCAGCACCTTCCCCGGCAGGGCAGCAAACGGCTACACCTTC
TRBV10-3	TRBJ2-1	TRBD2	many	CAIREAGTSGPTYNEQFF	TGTGCCATCAGAGAAGCCGGGACTAGCGGGCCCACCTACAATGAGCAGTTCTTC
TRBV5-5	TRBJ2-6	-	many	CASSLEGNPGANVLTF	TGTGCCAGCAGCTTGGAAGGGAACCCTGGGGCCAACGTCCTGACTTTC
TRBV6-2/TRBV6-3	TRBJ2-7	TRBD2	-	CASGIAGRSFDEQYF	TGTGCCTCGGGGATAGCGGGAAGGTCTTTTGACGAGCAGTACTTC
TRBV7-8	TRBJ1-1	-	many	CASSFAGRNTEAFF	TGTGCCAGCAGCTTTGCCGGCAGGAACACTGAAGCTTTCTTT
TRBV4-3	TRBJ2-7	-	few	CASSQGTDISYEQYF	TGCGCCAGCAGCCAAGGCACCGACATCTCCTACGAGCAGTACTTC
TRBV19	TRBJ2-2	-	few	CASSIDYGAATNTGELFF	TGTGCCAGTAGTATAGATTATGGAGCGGCTACGAACACCGGGGAGCTGTTTTTT
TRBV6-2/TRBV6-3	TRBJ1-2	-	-	CASTDRIYGYTF	TGTGCCAGCACCGACAGAATCTATGGCTACACCTTC
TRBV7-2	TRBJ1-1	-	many	CASSKPTPAFF	TGTGCCAGCAGCAAGCCCACTCCGGCTTTCTTT
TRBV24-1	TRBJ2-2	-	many	CATSEADRHTGELFF	TGTGCCACCAGTGAAGCGGACAGACACACCGGGGAGCTGTTTTTT
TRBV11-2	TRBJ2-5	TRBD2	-	CASSLVRPGGTQYF	TGTGCCAGCAGCTTAGTGCGTCCGGGGGGGACCCAGTACTTC
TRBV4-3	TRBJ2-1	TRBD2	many	CASSQGSGGGLREQFF	TGCGCCAGCAGCCAAGGGAGCGGGGGGGGGCTTCGAGAGCAGTTCTTC
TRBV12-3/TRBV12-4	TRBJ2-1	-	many	CASSDGTTYNEQFF	TGTGCCAGCAGTGACGGGACAACCTACAATGAGCAGTTCTTC
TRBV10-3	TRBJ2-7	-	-	CAISESAGVAEQYF	TGTGCCATCAGTGAGTCGGCAGGGGTAGCGGAGCAGTACTTC
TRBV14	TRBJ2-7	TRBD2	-	CASSRRLAGVGEQYF	TGTGCCAGCAGCAGACGACTAGCGGGAGTTGGCGAGCAGTACTTC
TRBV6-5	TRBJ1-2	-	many	CASSYGNYGYTF	TGTGCCAGCAGTTATGGCAACTATGGCTACACCTTC
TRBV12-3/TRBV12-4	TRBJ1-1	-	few	CASSLGYMNTEAFF	TGTGCCAGCAGTTTAGGGTACATGAACACTGAAGCTTTCTTT
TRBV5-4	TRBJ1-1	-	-	CASSLAAGRRTEAFF	TGTGCCAGCAGCTTGGCCGCAGGTCGTCGCACTGAAGCTTTCTTT
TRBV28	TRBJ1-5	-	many	CASSFFLPGPYSNQPQHF	TGTGCCAGCAGTTTTTTTCTTCCCGGACCTTATAGCAATCAGCCCCAGCATTTT
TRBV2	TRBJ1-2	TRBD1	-	CASSESGQGALGYTF	TGTGCCAGCAGTGAATCGGGGCAGGGGGCGCTCGGCTACACCTTC